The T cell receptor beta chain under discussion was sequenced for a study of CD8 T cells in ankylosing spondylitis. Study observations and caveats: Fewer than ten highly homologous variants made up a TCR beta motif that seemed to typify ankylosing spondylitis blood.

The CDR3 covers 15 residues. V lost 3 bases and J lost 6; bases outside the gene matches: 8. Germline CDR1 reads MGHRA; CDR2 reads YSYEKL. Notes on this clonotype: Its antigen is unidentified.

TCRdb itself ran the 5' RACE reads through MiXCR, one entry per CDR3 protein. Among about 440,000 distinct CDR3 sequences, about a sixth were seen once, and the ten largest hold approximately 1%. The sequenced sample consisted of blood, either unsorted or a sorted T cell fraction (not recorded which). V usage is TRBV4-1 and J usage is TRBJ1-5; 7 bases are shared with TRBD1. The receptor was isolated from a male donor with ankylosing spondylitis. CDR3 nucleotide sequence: TGCGCCAGCAGCCAGGAGACAGGGTCTCGTCAGCCCCAGCATTTT. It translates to CASSQETGSRQPQHF.